This T cell receptor beta chain was found in a study of T cell changes during pregnancy in multiple sclerosis. Produced via immunoSEQ multiplex PCR; TCRdb's table is partial and in-frame only. The sample shows 35,000 to 50,000 clones, about 90% of them seen only once. This CDR3 has 14 residues. Germline V gives CDR1 LGHNA, CDR2 YNFKEQ. V shed 5 bases and J shed 10 bases, with 15 bases lying between them. Sequenced material: CD4+ T cells from peripheral blood mononuclear cells, taken in the third trimester of pregnancy. The sequence derives from a female donor in good health, enrolled as a control in a pregnancy study. The chain uses TRBV4-2 and TRBJ1-6, with D possibly TRBD1 on 5 matching bases. CDR3 loop: CASSSTRVWSPLHF. In nucleotides, the CDR3 is TGTGCCAGCAGCTCGACCAGGGTCTGGTCACCCCTCCACTTT.